Listed below are T cell receptor beta chains from one sample, sequenced in a study of OX40 agonist ivuxolimab in advanced cancers. TCRdb's copy holds only in-frame clones and misses some; the assay was immunoSEQ multiplex PCR. The sample has 60,000 to 100,000 clones, approximately 80% seen once. The sequenced sample was CD4+ or CD8+ T cells sorted from blood, obtained in a trial of the OX40 agonist ivuxolimab. Receptors originate from an adult with an advanced solid tumor such as melanoma, head and neck, liver or kidney cancer. Each CDR3 is given with its conserved first and last residue. The D gene is left open where the match is weak. A row's size may be missing; if present it is once, few, many or a size class.

TRBD1 | - | TRBJ1-5 | TRBV6-5 | 15 | TGTGCCAGCAGTTACCGGGGGACAGGGGGTCAGCCCCAGCATTTT | CASSYRGTGGQPQHF
TRBD1 | - | TRBJ1-6 | TRBV7-3 | 14 | TGTGCCAGCAGCTCTCAGGGGGCGGATTCACCCCTCCACTTT | CASSSQGADSPLHF
- | once | TRBJ1-6 | TRBV6-6 | 16 | - | CASSSSTRGQNSPLHF
- | - | TRBJ2-7 | TRBV19 | 15 | TGTGCCAGTAGTGCGGACAGCCCGCCGTTTTACGAGCAGTACTTC | CASSADSPPFYEQYF
- | once | TRBJ1-1 | TRBV7-2 | 15 | TGTGCCAGCAGCCAACAAGAACGAGGGCTAACTGAAGCTTTCTTT | CASSQQERGLTEAFF
- | - | TRBJ2-5 | TRBV7-7 | 12 | TGTGCCAGCAGCTTAGACCAAGAGACCCAGTACTTC | CASSLDQETQYF
TRBD1 | - | TRBJ1-2 | TRBV27 | 15 | TGTGCCAGCAGTCCGTTACAGGGGACAAGCTATGGCTACACCTTC | CASSPLQGTSYGYTF
- | - | TRBJ2-7 | TRBV5-4 | 13 | TGTGCCAGCAGCTCTCAATCAAACGACGAGCAGTACTTC | CASSSQSNDEQYF
TRBD2 | - | TRBJ2-7 | TRBV28 | 14 | TGTGCCAGCAGTTTCTTTGCGGGAGCGTCAGAGCAGTACTTC | CASSFFAGASEQYF
TRBD1 | - | TRBJ1-2 | TRBV5-4 | 15 | TGTGCCAGCAGCACATCCGGGACAGGGTTTCATGGCTACACCTTC | CASSTSGTGFHGYTF
- | - | TRBJ1-2 | TRBV6-5 | 14 | TGTGCCAGCAGTTACGCGTCGGGGAGGTCTGGCTACACCTTC | CASSYASGRSGYTF
- | - | TRBJ1-2 | TRBV6-6 | 12 | TGTGCCAGCAGGGAGGCTAACTATGGCTACACCTTC | CASREANYGYTF
TRBD2 | - | TRBJ2-3 | TRBV5-6 | 18 | TGTGCCAGCAGCTTCAGGACTAGCGGGAGAAAGGGCACAGATACGCAGTATTTT | CASSFRTSGRKGTDTQYF
TRBD1 | - | TRBJ2-5 | TRBV10-3 | 14 | TGTGCCATCAGGGCGGACAGGGCGACGGAGACCCAGTACTTC | CAIRADRATETQYF
- | - | TRBJ1-1 | TRBV27 | 16 | TGTGCCAGCAGTTTAGGTTTCGGGCAGGGAGGGTCTGAAGCTTTCTTT | CASSLGFGQGGSEAFF
- | - | TRBJ2-3 | TRBV7-8 | 15 | TGTGCCAGCAGCCCTCTAGGGCGGTACACAGATACGCAGTATTTT | CASSPLGRYTDTQYF
TRBD1 | few | TRBJ2-2 | TRBV7-3 | 15 | TGTGCCAGCAGCTTAGGGGACAGGAACACCGGGGAGCTGTTTTTT | CASSLGDRNTGELFF
- | - | TRBJ2-6 | TRBV15 | 15 | TGTGCCACCAGCAGAGGACAGGCTGGGGCCAACGTCCTGACTTTC | CATSRGQAGANVLTF
- | - | TRBJ1-1 | TRBV5-1 | 15 | TGCGCCAGCGGATGGGGCGCAACTATGAACACTGAAGCTTTCTTT | CASGWGATMNTEAFF
- | - | TRBJ1-1 | TRBV11-2 | 13 | TGTGCCAGCAGCTTAGACGTGAACACTGAAGCTTTCTTT | CASSLDVNTEAFF
TRBD1 | - | TRBJ1-1 | TRBV14 | 15 | TGTGCCAGCAGCCAAGATTCATGGCTTAGGACAGGCCCCTCGTGG | CASSQDSWLRTGPSW
TRBD1 | - | TRBJ2-7 | TRBV28 | 17 | TGTGCCAGCAGCGACGGCGTATGGGACAGGGGCTCCTACGAGCAGTACTTC | CASSDGVWDRGSYEQYF
TRBD1 | - | TRBJ1-6 | TRBV7-2 | 14 | TGTGCCAGCGAGGCCAGGACAGGGGATTCACCCCTCCACTTT | CASEARTGDSPLHF
- | once | TRBJ2-3 | TRBV9 | 14 | TGTGCCAGCAGCGCCTCTCCCCATCCAGATACGCAGTATTTT | CASSASPHPDTQYF